This T cell receptor beta chain was obtained from a study of Ad26.COV2.S vaccination and SARS-CoV-2 variants. Trimming shortened V by 5 bases and J by 4 bases, and 8 bases separated the two germline ends. CDR1 is SEHNR and CDR2 is FQNEAQ in the germline V gene (reference sequence). CDR3 length: 12 amino acids. The assay was immunoSEQ multiplex PCR, and TCRdb's table has in-frame clones only and misses some. The sample has hundreds of thousands of clones, roughly 90% seen once. Turning to this clone: Other DNA sequences within the sample encode an identical CDR3.

Treatment of the sample: about 20 received Ad26.COV2.S at low or high dose, single or two shots; about 5 received placebo; per-sample allocation not given. Sample collection was performed on day 63 after the first vaccine or placebo injection. The receptor's source is a person aged 18-65 years who received the Ad26.COV2.S COVID-19 vaccine or a placebo. Sequencing was performed on peripheral blood, taken in a trial of Ad26.COV2.S vaccine versus placebo. V usage is TRBV7-9 and J usage is TRBJ1-2; tentatively, D is TRBD1 (5 bases). CDR3 DNA: TGTGCCAGCAGCCGCGACAGCTATGGCTACACCTTC. It is translated as CASSRDSYGYTF.